This T cell receptor (beta chain) was captured in a study of shared clonotypes between healthy human individuals (dated by TCRdb to 2018 to 2021). Concerning the study at large: The cohort included a few men and a couple of women between 18 and 49 years of age. To estimate repertoire size and how much clonotypes are shared between individuals, the study performed deep sequencing of blood TCR repertoires from about 5 healthy adults. To increase sequencing depth and limit assay-specific biases, TCR repertoire library preparation and sequencing were carried out by different laboratories using diverse techniques. Per donor, leukapheresis produced somewhere between about 0.85 and 8.9 billion PBMCs. Per donor, three plates each were used for CD4 naive and CD4 memory, two for CD8 naive, and one for CD8 memory.

Trimming removed 0 bases from V and 10 bases from J; the gene matches leave 12 bases unexplained. CDR1 and CDR2, looked up from the germline V gene (reference sequence), are SEHNR and FQNEAQ. The CDR3 spans 16 residues, from the cysteine through the phenylalanine. Left in the record is the CDR3 DNA by itself, 48 bases read in frame from the first base. Donors were healthy HIV-negative adults with no recently reported acute infections or vaccinations. Only Caucasian adults living in Nashville, Tennessee, USA were represented among the donors. CD4+ T cells were enriched by magnetic negative selection; naive cells were then positively selected on CD45RA, and the negative fraction formed the memory subset. Blood was collected by leukapheresis, and PBMCs were isolated by Ficoll-Histopaque density gradient centrifugation and then cryopreserved in liquid nitrogen vapor phase. Analytical flow cytometry was used to check the purity and quantity of each magnetically sorted T cell population. From each sorted fraction, genomic DNA was isolated and quantified by UV absorbance on a Nanodrop 2000c.

The paper's findings and limits, for the study overall: Across a few donors, roughly 5% of naive CD4, more than 3% of naive CD8, roughly 2.3% of memory CD4, and under 0.45% of memory CD8 clonotypes were shared. Clonotypes shared by all four sorted-subset donors showed higher generation probabilities than non-shared clonotypes. The genetic and exposure-history diversity represented was limited by the small number of donors. Rarefaction of sorted-subset datasets indicated incomplete sequencing despite the large sequencing depth. Sampling was restricted to blood, and TCR repertoires in tissue are likely to differ from TCR repertoires in blood. Based on pairwise subsampling, the degree of clonotype sharing among donors was expected to be affected by sequencing depth. Naive subsets generally had larger estimated clonotype richness than memory subsets did.

Using the deep immunoSEQ assay, TCR CDR3 regions were amplified from genomic DNA by multiplex PCR. Extracted genomic DNA from each cell subset was distributed evenly across all wells of several immunoSEQ 96-well plates, and each plate was treated as a replicate. For sorted subsets, roughly 200 ng of genomic DNA, equivalent to some 33,000 T cell genomes, went into each replicate PCR. The purified libraries were quantified using a Qubit 3.0 fluorometer, sized with a Bioanalyzer 2100, and then quantified again using the KAPA Library Quantification kit. Each immunoSEQ 96-well plate was sequenced on its own single-read 150-cycle Illumina NextSeq 550 flow cell. As for how the authors treated the data: Because the immunoSEQ output included only junctional sequences and no quality scores, the filtering could not be the same as the filtering used for full-length reads. To assign V/J genes and CDR3, sequences were annotated against IMGT germline references using PyIR, a Python wrapper for IgBLAST v1.9. Reads with weak V/J assignments (E-value above 1e-6), missing CDR3, stop codons, out-of-frame junctions, or ambiguous translated residues were removed. A V3J clonotype was defined by an identical inferred V gene, J gene, and CDR3 amino acid sequence. To compute the percentage overlap between repertoires, the number of shared unique clonotypes was divided by the size of the smaller repertoire. RTK rarefaction, the Chao1 estimator, and Recon v2.1 estimates of unobserved clonotypes were used to assess repertoire richness. Generation probabilities were computed with OLGA for all TCRbeta clonotypes obtained by the gDNA method from four donors. TCRdb's version of the immuneACCESS table is confined to in-frame rearrangements and falls short of the full clone set. An unresolved V gene accounts for under half of the shortfall where checked; the remainder is of unknown origin. V and J calls and clone size are as listed in that table; D and trimming were resolved from the DNA. Across this sample there are roughly 2 million clones, with approximately 95% seen only once. Jointly, the top ten make up 0.1% to 0.15% of the sample.

This clone was seen just once. Its antigen remains undetermined. Per-base qualities were not stored, and no clone one base away is much larger. The sequence is built from TRBV7-9 and TRBJ2-1, with 7 middle bases fitting TRBD1. The sequenced sample consisted of naive CD4+ T cells sorted from blood. Explained via the paper, the cell subset or site label denotes: CD45RA+ positively selected. The clonotype originates from a man aged 18 to 30 in good health. The DNA sequence reads TGTGCCAGCAGCTTAGCGTCCGCTAACAGGGGACAAGAGCAGTTCTTC. This is translated as CASSLASANRGQEQFF.